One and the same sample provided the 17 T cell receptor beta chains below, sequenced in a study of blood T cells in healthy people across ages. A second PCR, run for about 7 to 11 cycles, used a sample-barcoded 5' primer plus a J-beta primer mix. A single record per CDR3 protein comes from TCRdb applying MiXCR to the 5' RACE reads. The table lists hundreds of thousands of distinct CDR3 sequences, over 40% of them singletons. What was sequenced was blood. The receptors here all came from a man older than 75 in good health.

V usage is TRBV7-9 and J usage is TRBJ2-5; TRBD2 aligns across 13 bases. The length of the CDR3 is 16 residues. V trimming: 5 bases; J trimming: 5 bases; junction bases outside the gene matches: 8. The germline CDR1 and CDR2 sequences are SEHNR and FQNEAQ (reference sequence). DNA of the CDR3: TGTGCCAGCAGCAAATTGACTAGCGGGAGGACGGAGACCCAGTACTTC. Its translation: CASSKLTSGRTETQYF.

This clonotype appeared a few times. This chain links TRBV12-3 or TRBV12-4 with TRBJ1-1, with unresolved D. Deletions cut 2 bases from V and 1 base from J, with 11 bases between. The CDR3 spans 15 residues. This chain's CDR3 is CASSLMGRKNTEAFF. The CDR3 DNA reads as TGTGCCAGCAGTTTAATGGGTAGGAAGAACACTGAAGCTTTCTTT.

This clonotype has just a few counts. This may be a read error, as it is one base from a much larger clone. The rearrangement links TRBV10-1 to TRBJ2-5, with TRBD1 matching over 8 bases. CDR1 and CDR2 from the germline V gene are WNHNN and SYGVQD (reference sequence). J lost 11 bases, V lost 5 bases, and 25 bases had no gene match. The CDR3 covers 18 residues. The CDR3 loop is CASSPGPSDRGIRNEQYF. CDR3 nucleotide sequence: TGCGCCAGCAGTCCTGGCCCATCTGACAGGGGTATTCGGAATGAGCAGTACTTC.

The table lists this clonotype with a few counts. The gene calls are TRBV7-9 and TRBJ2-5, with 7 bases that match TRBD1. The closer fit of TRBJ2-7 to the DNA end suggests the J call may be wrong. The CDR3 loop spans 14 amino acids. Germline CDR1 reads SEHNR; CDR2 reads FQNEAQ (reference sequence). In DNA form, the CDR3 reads TGTGCCAGCAGCTTCGGAGGACAGGTGTACGAGCAGTACTTC. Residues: CASSFGGQVYEQYF.

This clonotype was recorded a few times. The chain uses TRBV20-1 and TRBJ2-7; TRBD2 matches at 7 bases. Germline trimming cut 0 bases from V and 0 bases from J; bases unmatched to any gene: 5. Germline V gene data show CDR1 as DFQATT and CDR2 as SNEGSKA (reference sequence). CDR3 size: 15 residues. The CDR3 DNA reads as TGCAGTGCTAGAGAATTGGGGGGGTACTCCTACGAGCAGTACTTC. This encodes CSARELGGYSYEQYF.

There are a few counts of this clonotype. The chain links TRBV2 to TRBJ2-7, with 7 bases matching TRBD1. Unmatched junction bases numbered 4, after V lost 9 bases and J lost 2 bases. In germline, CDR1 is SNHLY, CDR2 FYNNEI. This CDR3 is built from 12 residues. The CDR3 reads CAREGQPYEQYF. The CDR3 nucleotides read TGTGCCAGAGAGGGACAGCCCTACGAGCAGTACTTC.

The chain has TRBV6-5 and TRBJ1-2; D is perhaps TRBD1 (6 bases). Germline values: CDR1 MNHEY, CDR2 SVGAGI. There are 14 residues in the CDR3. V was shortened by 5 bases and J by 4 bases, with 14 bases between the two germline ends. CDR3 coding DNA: TGTGCCAGCAGTGACCACAGGGAGGGCTATGGCTACACCTTC. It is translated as CASSDHREGYGYTF.

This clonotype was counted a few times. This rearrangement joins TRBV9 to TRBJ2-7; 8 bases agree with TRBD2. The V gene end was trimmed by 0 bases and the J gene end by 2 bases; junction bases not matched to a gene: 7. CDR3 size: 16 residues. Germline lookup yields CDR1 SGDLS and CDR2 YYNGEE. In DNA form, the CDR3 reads TGTGCCAGCAGCGTAGGGCTCAGCGGGGGTACCTACGAGCAGTACTTC. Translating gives CASSVGLSGGTYEQYF.

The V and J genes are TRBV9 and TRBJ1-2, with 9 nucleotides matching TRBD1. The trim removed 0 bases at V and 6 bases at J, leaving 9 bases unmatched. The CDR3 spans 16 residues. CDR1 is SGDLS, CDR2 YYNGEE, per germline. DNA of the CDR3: TGTGCCAGCAGCGTAGCGGGGGGGGACAGGGCCAATGGCTACACCTTC. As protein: CASSVAGGDRANGYTF.

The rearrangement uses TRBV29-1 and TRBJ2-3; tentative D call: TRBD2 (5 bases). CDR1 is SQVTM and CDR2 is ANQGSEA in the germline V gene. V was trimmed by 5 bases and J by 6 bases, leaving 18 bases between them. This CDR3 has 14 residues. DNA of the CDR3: TGCAGCGTTATTCCCAGCGGAATTGGGGATACGCAGTATTTT. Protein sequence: CSVIPSGIGDTQYF.

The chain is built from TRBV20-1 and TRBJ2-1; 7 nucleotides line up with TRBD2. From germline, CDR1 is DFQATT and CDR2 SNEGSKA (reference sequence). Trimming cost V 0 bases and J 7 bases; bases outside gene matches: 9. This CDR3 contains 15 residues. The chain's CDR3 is CSAREGVLARNEQFF. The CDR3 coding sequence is TGCAGTGCTAGAGAAGGGGTACTAGCGAGGAATGAGCAGTTCTTC.

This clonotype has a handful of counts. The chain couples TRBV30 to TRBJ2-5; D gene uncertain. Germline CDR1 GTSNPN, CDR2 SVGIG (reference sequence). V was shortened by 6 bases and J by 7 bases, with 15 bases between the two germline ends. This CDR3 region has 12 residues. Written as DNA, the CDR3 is TGTGCCTGCCCCGGAGAAGCTGGGACCCAGTACTTC. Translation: CACPGEAGTQYF.

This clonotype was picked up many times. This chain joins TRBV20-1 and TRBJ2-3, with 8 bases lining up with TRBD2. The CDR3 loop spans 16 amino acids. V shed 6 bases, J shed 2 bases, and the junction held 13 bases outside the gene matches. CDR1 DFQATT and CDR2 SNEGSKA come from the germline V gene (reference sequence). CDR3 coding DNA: TGCAGTGCCCCGCCTCGACTAGCGCCATCCACAGATACGCAGTATTTT. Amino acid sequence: CSAPPRLAPSTDTQYF.

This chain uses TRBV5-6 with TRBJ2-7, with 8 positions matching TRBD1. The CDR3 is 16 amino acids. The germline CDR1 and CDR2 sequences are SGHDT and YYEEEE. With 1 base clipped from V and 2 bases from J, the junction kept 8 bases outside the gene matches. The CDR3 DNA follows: TGTGCCAGCAGCTTGATCGGACAGGGTCTCGCCTACGAGCAGTACTTC. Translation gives CASSLIGQGLAYEQYF.

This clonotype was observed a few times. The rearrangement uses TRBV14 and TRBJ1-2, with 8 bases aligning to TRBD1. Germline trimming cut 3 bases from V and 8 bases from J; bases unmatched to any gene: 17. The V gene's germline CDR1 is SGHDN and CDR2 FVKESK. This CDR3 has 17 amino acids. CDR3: CASSQAGTGPPVGGYTF. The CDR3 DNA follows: TGTGCCAGCAGCCAGGCCGGGACAGGCCCTCCGGTGGGGGGCTACACCTTC.

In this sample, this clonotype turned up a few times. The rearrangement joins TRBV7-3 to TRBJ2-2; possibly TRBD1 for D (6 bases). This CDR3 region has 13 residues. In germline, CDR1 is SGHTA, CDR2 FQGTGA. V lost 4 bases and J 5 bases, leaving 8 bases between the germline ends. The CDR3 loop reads CASSSTGTGELFF. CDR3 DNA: TGTGCCAGCAGCTCAACAGGGACCGGGGAGCTGTTTTTT.

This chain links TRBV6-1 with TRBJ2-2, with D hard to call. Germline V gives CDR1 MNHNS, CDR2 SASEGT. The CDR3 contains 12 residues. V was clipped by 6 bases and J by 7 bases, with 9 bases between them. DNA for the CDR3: TGTGCCAGCAGCTTTAGGGTCGGGGAGCTGTTTTTT. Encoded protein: CASSFRVGELFF.